The entry that follows covers one T cell receptor (beta chain) sequence. Its antigen is still unknown. This entry belongs to a study of cytomegalovirus exposure and HLA in healthy donors. Notes on the study in general: Per published accounts, TCR beta sequences correctly predicted the HLA-A and HLA-B alleles of most subjects.

It was with 60 Vbeta and 13 Jbeta primers that the PCR ran. Produced via immunoSEQ multiplex PCR; TCRdb's table is partial and in-frame only. Of roughly 120,000 clones in the sample, roughly 74% were seen once. V gave up 0 bases and J gave up 4 bases, with 11 bases separating them. The germline CDR1 and CDR2 sequences are SGDLS and YYNGEE. The CDR3 has 15 residues. The chain employs TRBV9 and TRBJ1-5, with no clear D. The sample was PBMCs. The clonotype comes from a man in his forties or fifties in good health and CMV-seropositive. The chain's CDR3 is CASSVGLGNNQPQHF. The CDR3 DNA sequence: TGTGCCAGCAGCGTAGGTCTCGGGAATAATCAGCCCCAGCATTTT.